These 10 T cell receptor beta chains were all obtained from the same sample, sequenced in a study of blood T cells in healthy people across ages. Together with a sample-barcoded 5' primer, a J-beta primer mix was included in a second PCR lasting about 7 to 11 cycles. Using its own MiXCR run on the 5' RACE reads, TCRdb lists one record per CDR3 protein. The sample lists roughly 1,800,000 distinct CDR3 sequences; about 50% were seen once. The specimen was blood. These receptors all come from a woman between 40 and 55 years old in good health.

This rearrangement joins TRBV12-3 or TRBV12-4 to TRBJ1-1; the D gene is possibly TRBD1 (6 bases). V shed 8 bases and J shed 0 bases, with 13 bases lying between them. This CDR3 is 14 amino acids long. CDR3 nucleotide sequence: TGTGCCAGCGGCAACCGGACAGTGAACACTGAAGCTTTCTTT. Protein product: CASGNRTVNTEAFF.

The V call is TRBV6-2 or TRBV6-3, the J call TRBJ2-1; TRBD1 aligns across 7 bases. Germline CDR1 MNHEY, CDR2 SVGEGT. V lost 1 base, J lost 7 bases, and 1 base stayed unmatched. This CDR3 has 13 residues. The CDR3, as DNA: TGTGCCAGCAGTTACTTGACAGGGAATGAGCAGTTCTTC. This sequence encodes CASSYLTGNEQFF.

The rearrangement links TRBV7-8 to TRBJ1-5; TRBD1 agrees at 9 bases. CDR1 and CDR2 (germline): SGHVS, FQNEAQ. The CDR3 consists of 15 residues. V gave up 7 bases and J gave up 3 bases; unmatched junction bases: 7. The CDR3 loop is CASNQQGAYNQPQHF. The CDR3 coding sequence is TGTGCCAGCAACCAACAGGGGGCCTACAATCAGCCCCAGCATTTT.

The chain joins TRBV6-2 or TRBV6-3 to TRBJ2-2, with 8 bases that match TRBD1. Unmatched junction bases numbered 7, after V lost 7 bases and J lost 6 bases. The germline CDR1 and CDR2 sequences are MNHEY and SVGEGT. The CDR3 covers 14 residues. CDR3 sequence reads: CASNPGQVPGELFF. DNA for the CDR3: TGTGCCAGCAATCCGGGACAGGTACCCGGGGAGCTGTTTTTT.

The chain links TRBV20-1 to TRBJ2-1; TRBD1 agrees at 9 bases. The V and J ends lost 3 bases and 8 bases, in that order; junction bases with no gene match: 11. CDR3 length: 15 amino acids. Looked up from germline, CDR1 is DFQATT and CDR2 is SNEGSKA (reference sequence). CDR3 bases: TGCAGTGCTAGGGGGGACAGGGCCCCTTCCTATGAGCAGTTCTTC. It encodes CSARGDRAPSYEQFF.

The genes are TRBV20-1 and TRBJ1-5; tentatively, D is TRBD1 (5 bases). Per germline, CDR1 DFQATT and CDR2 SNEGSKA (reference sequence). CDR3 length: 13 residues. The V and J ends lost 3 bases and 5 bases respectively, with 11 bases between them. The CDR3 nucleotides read TGCAGTGCTAGGAGGGGAGGGGATCAGCCCCAGCATTTT. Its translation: CSARRGGDQPQHF.

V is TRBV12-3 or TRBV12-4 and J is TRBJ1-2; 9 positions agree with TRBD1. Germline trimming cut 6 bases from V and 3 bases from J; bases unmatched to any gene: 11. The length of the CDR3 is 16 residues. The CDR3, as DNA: TGTGCCAGCAGGAGGACAGGGGCCCAGTTGGACTATGGCTACACCTTC. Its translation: CASRRTGAQLDYGYTF.

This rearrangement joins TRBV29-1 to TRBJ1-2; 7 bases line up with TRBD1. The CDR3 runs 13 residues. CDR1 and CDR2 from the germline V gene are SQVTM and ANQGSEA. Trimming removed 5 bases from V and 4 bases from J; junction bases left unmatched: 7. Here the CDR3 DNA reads TGCAGCGTTCGGACAGGAGTACTCTATGGCTACACCTTC. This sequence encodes CSVRTGVLYGYTF.

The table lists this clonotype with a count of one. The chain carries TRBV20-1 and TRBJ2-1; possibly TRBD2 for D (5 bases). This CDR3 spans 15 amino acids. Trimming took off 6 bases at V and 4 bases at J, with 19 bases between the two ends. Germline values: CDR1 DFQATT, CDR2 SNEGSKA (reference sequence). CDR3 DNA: TGCAGTGCGCTAACCCGGAGCGGAAGGTACAATGAGCAGTTCTTC. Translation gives CSALTRSGRYNEQFF.

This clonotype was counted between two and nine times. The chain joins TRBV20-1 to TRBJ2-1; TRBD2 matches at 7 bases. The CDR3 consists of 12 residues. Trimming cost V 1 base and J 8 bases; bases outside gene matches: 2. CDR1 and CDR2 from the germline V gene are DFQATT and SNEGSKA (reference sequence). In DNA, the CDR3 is TGCAGTGCTAGAGTGGGGGGGTATGAGCAGTTCTTC. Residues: CSARVGGYEQFF.